The 17 T cell receptor beta chains below come from one sample, sequenced in a study of blood T cell repertoires in COVID-19. Method: immunoSEQ multiplex PCR; TCRdb's copy keeps in-frame clones and lacks some. The sample includes roughly 250,000 clones, 80% to 95% seen only once; the top ten take 0.83%. Sequenced: peripheral blood. The source is a man aged 25 to 40 with COVID-19, enrolled during active disease.

The J gene is TRBJ1-4, the V gene TRBV9; weak D call: TRBD1 (6 bases). This CDR3 is built from 15 residues. Per germline, CDR1 SGDLS and CDR2 YYNGEE. V was cut by 1 base and J by 3 bases, with 10 bases left in between. The CDR3, as DNA: TGTGCCAGCAGCGTAACAGGGCTGGCTAATGAAAAACTGTTTTTT. Encoded protein: CASSVTGLANEKLFF.

The chain carries TRBV6-6 and TRBJ1-5, with TRBD1 identical over 7 bases. The CDR3 has 14 residues. V dropped 4 bases and J dropped 3; count of bases not matched to a gene: 3. Germline CDR1 is MNHNY and CDR2 is SVGAGI (reference sequence). DNA of the CDR3: TGTGCCAGCAGTTGGGGGACAGACAATCAGCCCCAGCATTTT. Its translation: CASSWGTDNQPQHF.

The chain links TRBV11-1 to TRBJ2-3, with D unresolved. CDR3 length equals 17 residues. CDR1 is SGHAT, CDR2 FQDESV, per germline (reference sequence). Trimming stripped 0 bases from V and 2 bases from J, with 15 bases between. The CDR3 DNA follows: TGTGCCAGCAGCTTAGCAACTGGGCAGCTGTACACAGATACGCAGTATTTT. Protein product: CASSLATGQLYTDTQYF.

This clone was counted only a few times. The J gene is TRBJ1-5, the V gene TRBV19; 7 positions match TRBD1. J lost 2 bases, V lost 7 bases, and 5 bases had no gene match. Germline CDR1 LNHDA, CDR2 SQIVND (reference sequence). The CDR3 has 14 amino acids. The CDR3 nucleotides are TGTGCCAGTAATGATCAGGGGGGCAATCAGCCCCAGCATTTT. Translated: CASNDQGGNQPQHF.

The chain is built from TRBV6-5 and TRBJ1-2; no definite D call. Germline-derived CDR1 and CDR2 are MNHEY and SVGAGI. CDR3 length equals 14 residues. Trimming left V 6 bases short and J 8 bases short, with 19 bases between. This CDR3 reads CASREAGGGGGYTF. DNA for the CDR3: TGTGCCAGCAGAGAGGCGGGCGGAGGCGGAGGCTACACCTTC.

This clone showed up just once. Written as DNA, the CDR3 is TGTGCCAGCAGTTTATCGAACAGGGATACCCAGCCCCAGCATTTT. It codes for CASSLSNRDTQPQHF. The V gene is TRBV27, the J gene TRBJ1-5; a weak D match, TRBD1 (6 bases). Trimming took off 0 bases at V and 7 bases at J, with 13 bases between the two ends. The CDR3 runs to 15 residues. Germline V CDR1 and CDR2: MNHEY, SMNVEV (reference sequence).

DNA for the CDR3: TGTGCCAGCAGCAAAACAGGAACCGGGGAGCTGTTTTTT. Translating it yields CASSKTGTGELFF. The chain recombines TRBV5-4 with TRBJ2-2; TRBD1 is a possible D gene (5 bases). The V and J ends lost 4 bases and 5 bases respectively, with 9 bases between them. The germline CDR1 and CDR2 sequences are SGHNT and YYREEE (reference sequence). The CDR3 covers 13 residues.

The V gene is TRBV6-5, the J gene TRBJ2-7; a possible D gene is TRBD2 (5 bases). The V and J ends lost 6 bases and 2 bases respectively, with 17 bases between them. The CDR3 has 15 amino acids. Per germline, CDR1 MNHEY and CDR2 SVGAGI. The CDR3 sequence is CASRLTTNSAYEQYF. CDR3 coding DNA: TGTGCCAGCAGGTTGACGACTAATTCGGCCTACGAGCAGTACTTC.

On this clone: Other nucleotide sequences from this sample produce the same CDR3. Written as DNA, the CDR3 is TGTGCCAGCAGCCAGGGAACAGGGGGTGGAACTGAAGCTTTCTTT. It specifies CASSQGTGGGTEAFF. This chain uses TRBV3-1 (or the pseudogene TRBV3-2) with TRBJ1-1; 8 bases match TRBD1. The germline V gene has CDR1 LGHDT and CDR2 YNNKEL (reference sequence). CDR3 length: 15 amino acids. With V trimmed by 3 bases and J by 5 bases, 8 bases remained unmatched.

This rearrangement joins TRBV7-9 to TRBJ1-1; D possibly corresponds to TRBD1 (5 bases). Trimming shortened V by 3 bases and J by 3 bases, and 8 bases separated the two germline ends. The CDR3 sequence is 13 residues long. CDR1 is SEHNR, CDR2 FQNEAQ, per germline (reference sequence). The CDR3 nucleotides are TGTGCCAGCAGCTTCGTACAGGACACTGAAGCTTTCTTT. Translation gives CASSFVQDTEAFF.

The chain employs TRBV7-2 and TRBJ2-3; 7 bases map to TRBD2. V was pared by 0 bases and J by 4 bases, with 1 base of the junction left unmatched. The CDR3 covers 14 residues. The V gene's germline CDR1 is SGHTA and CDR2 FQGNSA. CDR3: CASSLAGGADTQYF. Here the CDR3 DNA reads TGTGCCAGCAGCTTAGCGGGGGGGGCAGATACGCAGTATTTT.

With respect to this clone: The same CDR3 also results from other DNA sequences found in this sample. This chain joins TRBV19 and TRBJ1-2; 7 positions match TRBD1. The V segment lost 8 bases and the J segment 3 bases; nucleotides outside the gene matches: 9. Germline V gene lookup returns CDR1 LNHDA and CDR2 SQIVND (reference sequence). This CDR3 is 14 amino acids long. CDR3 bases: TGTGCCAGTCGAACAGGGGTCGGGGACTATGGCTACACCTTC. Translation: CASRTGVGDYGYTF.

This clone appeared once. CDR3 coding DNA: TGTGCCTGGAGCGGGGGGGGGTCCGAGCAGTACTTC. It encodes CAWSGGGSEQYF. The rearrangement joins TRBV30 to TRBJ2-7; 8 bases are a match to TRBD2. Germline CDR1 reads GTSNPN; CDR2 reads SVGIG (reference sequence). The trim removed 3 bases at V and 6 bases at J, leaving 4 bases unmatched. The CDR3 contains 12 residues.

The J gene is TRBJ1-1, the V gene TRBV5-1; D uncertain. This CDR3 is 13 amino acids long. Germline V gene data show CDR1 as SGHRS and CDR2 as YFSETQ. The V and J ends lost 3 bases and 1 base respectively, with 7 bases between them. CDR3 protein: CASSSYWNTEAFF. The CDR3 nucleotides read TGCGCCAGCAGCTCATACTGGAACACTGAAGCTTTCTTT.

This chain connects TRBV27 to TRBJ1-6; the match to TRBD1 covers 10 bases. Per the germline V gene, CDR1 is MNHEY and CDR2 is SMNVEV (reference sequence). The CDR3 is 18 residues long. V lost 5 bases and J lost 6; bases outside the gene matches: 13. DNA for the CDR3: TGTGCCAGCAGTCTAGATACCCCGGGACAGGGGTTTAATTCACCCCTCCACTTT. It is translated as CASSLDTPGQGFNSPLHF.

The chain employs TRBV4-2 and TRBJ2-5; 12 nucleotides match TRBD2. CDR1 and CDR2 from the germline V gene are LGHNA and YNFKEQ. This CDR3 is built from 14 residues. The junction had 2 bases not matched to a gene; V was cut back by 5 bases and J by 4 bases. The CDR3 loop is CASSGLAGLETQYF. CDR3 DNA: TGTGCCAGCAGCGGACTAGCGGGGCTAGAGACCCAGTACTTC.

V gene TRBV10-3 combines with J gene TRBJ1-4; 7 bases fit TRBD1. J lost 1 base, V lost 10 bases, and 12 bases had no gene match. This CDR3 region has 16 residues. Per germline, CDR1 ENHRY and CDR2 SYGVKD. The CDR3 coding sequence is TGTGCCACCACACGGGGACAGACGGGAACTAATGAAAAACTGTTTTTT. Protein product: CATTRGQTGTNEKLFF.